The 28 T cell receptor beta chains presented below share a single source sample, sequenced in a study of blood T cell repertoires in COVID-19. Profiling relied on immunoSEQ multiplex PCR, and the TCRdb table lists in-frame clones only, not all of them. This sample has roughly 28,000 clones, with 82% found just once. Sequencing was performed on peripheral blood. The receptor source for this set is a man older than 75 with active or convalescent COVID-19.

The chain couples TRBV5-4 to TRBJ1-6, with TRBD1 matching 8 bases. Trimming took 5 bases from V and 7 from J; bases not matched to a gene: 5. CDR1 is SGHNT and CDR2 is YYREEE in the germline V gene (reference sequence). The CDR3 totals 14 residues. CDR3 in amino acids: CASSYRQGNSPLHF. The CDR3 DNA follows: TGTGCCAGCAGTTATAGACAGGGGAATTCACCCCTCCACTTT. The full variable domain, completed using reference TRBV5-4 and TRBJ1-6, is ETGVTQSPTHLIKTRGQQVTLRCSSQSGHNTVSWYQQALGQGPQFIFQYYREEENGRGNFPPRFSGLQFPNYSSELNVNALELDDSALYLCASSYRQGNSPLHFGNGTRLTVT.

The CDR3 DNA reads TGTGCCAGCAGGGAGGGATATGGCTACACCTTC. Amino acids: CASREGYGYTF. The chain joins TRBV2 to TRBJ1-2, with D unresolved. This CDR3 comprises 11 residues. Germline V gene data show CDR1 as SNHLY and CDR2 as FYNNEI. Trimming stripped 6 bases from V and 5 bases from J, with 7 bases between.

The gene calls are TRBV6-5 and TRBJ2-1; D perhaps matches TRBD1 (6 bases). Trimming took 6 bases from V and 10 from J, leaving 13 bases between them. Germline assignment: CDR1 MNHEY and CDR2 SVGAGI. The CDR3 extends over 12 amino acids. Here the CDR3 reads CASRKNREEQFF. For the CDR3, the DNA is TGTGCCAGCAGGAAAAACAGGGAGGAGCAGTTCTTC.

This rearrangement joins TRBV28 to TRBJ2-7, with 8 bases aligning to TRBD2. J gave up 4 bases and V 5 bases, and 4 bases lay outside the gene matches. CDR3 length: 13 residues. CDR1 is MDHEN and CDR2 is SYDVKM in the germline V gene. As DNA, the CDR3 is TGTGCCAGCAGTCGTAGCGGGATTTACGAGCAGTACTTC. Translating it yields CASSRSGIYEQYF.

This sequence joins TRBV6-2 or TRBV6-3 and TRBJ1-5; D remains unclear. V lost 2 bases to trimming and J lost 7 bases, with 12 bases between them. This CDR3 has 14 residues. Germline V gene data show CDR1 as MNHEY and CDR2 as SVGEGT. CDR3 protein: CASSYAGGHQPQHF. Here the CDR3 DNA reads TGTGCCAGCAGTTACGCCGGCGGTCACCAGCCCCAGCATTTT.

CDR3 nucleotides: TGTGCCAGCAGCCAGGTACGCGGGAACCTGCTGGGGAATGAGCAGTTCTTC. Protein product: CASSQVRGNLLGNEQFF. The chain couples TRBV3-1 (or the pseudogene TRBV3-2) to TRBJ2-1; a weak D match, TRBD2 (6 bases). The V end lost 3 bases, the J end lost 7 bases, and 22 bases lay between the germline ends. CDR3 length: 17 amino acids. From germline, CDR1 is LGHDT and CDR2 YNNKEL (reference sequence).

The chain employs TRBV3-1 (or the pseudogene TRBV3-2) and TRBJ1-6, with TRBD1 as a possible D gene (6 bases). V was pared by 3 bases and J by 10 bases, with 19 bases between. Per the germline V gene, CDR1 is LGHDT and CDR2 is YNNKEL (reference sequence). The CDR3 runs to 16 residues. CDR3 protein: CASSHRATGLGSPLHF. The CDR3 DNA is TGTGCCAGCAGCCATCGGGCAACAGGGCTGGGATCACCCCTCCACTTT.

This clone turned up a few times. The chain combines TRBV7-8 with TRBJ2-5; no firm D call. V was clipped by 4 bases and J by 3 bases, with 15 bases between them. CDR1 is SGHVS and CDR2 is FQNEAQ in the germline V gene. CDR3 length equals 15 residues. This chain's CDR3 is CASSSEIGGKETQYF. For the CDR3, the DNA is TGTGCCAGCAGCTCAGAAATAGGCGGAAAAGAGACCCAGTACTTC.

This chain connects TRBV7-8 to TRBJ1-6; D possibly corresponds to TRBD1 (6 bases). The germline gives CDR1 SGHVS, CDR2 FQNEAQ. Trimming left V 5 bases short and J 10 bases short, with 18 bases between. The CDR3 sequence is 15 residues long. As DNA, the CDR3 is TGTGCCAGCAGCGCGACCGGGACATCGACCTCACCCCTCCACTTT. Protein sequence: CASSATGTSTSPLHF.

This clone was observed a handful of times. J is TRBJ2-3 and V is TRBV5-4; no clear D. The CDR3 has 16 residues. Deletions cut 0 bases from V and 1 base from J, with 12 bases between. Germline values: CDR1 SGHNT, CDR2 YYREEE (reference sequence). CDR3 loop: CASSLAVDGGTDTQYF. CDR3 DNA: TGTGCCAGCAGCTTGGCGGTCGACGGAGGCACAGATACGCAGTATTTT.

The CDR3 is CASSSRTGYYNEQFF. The CDR3 DNA reads as TGTGCCAGCAGCTCTCGGACAGGTTACTACAATGAGCAGTTCTTC. The chain carries TRBV7-2 and TRBJ2-1; 7 bases match TRBD1. The CDR3 extends over 15 amino acids. The J segment lost 3 bases and the V segment lost 4 bases, leaving 6 bases of the junction unmatched. The germline V gene has CDR1 SGHTA and CDR2 FQGNSA.

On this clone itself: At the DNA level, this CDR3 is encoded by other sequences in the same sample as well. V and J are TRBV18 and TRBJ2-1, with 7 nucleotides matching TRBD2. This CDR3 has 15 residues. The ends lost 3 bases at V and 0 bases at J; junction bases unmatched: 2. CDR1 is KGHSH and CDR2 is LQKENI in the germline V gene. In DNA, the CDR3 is TGTGCCAGCTCACCGGGCGGGAGCTCCTACAATGAGCAGTTCTTC. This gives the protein CASSPGGSSYNEQFF.

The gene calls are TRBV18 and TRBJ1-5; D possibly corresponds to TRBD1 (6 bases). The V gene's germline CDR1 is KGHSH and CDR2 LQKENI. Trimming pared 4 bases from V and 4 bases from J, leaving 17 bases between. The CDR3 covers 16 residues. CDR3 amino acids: CASSRQVRGANQPQHF. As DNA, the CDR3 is TGTGCCAGCTCACGACAGGTCCGGGGGGCAAATCAGCCCCAGCATTTT.

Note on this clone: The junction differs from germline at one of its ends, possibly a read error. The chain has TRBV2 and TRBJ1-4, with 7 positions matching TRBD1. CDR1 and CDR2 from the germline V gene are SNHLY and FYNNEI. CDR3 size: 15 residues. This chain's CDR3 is CASREGQVHNEKLFF. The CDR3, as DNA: TGTGCCAGCAGGGAAGGACAGGTTCATAATGAAAAACTGTTTTTT.

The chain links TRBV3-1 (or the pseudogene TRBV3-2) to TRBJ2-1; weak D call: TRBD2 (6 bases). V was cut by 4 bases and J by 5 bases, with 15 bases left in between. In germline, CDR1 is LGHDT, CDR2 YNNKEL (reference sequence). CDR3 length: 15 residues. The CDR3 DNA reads TGTGCCAGCAGCCGGCGGGGCGACACCAACAATGAGCAGTTCTTC. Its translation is CASSRRGDTNNEQFF.

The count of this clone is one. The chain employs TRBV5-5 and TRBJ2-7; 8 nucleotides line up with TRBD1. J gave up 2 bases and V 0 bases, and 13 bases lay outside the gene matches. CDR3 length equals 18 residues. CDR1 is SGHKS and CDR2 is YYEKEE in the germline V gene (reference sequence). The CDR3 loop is CASSLAVGRNRGTYEQYF. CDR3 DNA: TGTGCCAGCAGCTTGGCGGTGGGTAGGAACAGGGGGACCTACGAGCAGTACTTC.

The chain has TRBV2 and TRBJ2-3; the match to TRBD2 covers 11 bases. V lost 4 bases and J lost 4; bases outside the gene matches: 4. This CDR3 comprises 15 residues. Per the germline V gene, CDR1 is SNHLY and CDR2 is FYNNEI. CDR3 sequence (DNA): TGTGCCAGCAGTGTGACTAGCGGGACGGCAGATACGCAGTATTTT. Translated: CASSVTSGTADTQYF.

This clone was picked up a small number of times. Written as DNA, the CDR3 is TGTGCCAGCAGCGACAGTGGTAGATTCAACTATGGCTACACCTTC. This translates into CASSDSGRFNYGYTF. The V call is TRBV5-6, the J call TRBJ1-2, with D maybe TRBD1 (5 bases). Germline lookup yields CDR1 SGHDT and CDR2 YYEEEE. The length of the CDR3 is 15 residues. Trimming cost V 4 bases and J 2 bases, with 15 bases left between them.

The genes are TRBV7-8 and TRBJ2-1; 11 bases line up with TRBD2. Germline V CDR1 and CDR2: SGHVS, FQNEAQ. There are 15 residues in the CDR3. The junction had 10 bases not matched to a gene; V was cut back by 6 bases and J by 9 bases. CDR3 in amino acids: CASSRGLAAFFEQFF. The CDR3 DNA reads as TGTGCCAGCAGTAGGGGACTAGCGGCCTTCTTTGAGCAGTTCTTC.

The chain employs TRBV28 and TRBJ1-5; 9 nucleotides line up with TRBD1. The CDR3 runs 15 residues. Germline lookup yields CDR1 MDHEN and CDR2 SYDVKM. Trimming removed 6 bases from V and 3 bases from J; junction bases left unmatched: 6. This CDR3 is CASRSGTGNNQPQHF. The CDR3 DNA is TGTGCCAGCAGATCCGGGACAGGGAACAATCAGCCCCAGCATTTT.

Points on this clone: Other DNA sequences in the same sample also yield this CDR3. CDR3 nucleotide sequence: TGTGCCAGCTCCCAAGACAGCTATGGCTACACCTTC. It specifies CASSQDSYGYTF. The rearrangement joins TRBV18 to TRBJ1-2, with D possibly TRBD1 on 5 matching bases. Trimming cost V 6 bases and J 4 bases, with 9 bases left between them. The germline V gene encodes CDR1 KGHSH and CDR2 LQKENI. This CDR3 is 12 amino acids long.

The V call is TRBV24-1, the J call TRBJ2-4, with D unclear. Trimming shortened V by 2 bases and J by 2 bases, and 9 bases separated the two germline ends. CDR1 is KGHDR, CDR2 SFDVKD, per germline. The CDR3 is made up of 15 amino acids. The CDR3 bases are TGTGCCACCAGTGATTCCCAGTATCCCAAAAACATTCAGTACTTC. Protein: CATSDSQYPKNIQYF.

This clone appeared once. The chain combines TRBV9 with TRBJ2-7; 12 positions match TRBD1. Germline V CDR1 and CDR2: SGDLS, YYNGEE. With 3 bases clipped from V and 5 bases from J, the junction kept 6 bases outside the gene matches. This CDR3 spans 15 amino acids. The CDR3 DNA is TGTGCCAGCAGCGCACCCGGGACAGGGGGCCACGAGCAGTACTTC. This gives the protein CASSAPGTGGHEQYF. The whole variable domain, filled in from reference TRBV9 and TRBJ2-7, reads DSGVTQTPKHLITATGQRVTLRCSPRSGDLSVYWYQQSLDQGLQFLIQYYNGEERAKGNILERFSAQQFPDLHSELNLSSLELGDSALYFCASSAPGTGGHEQYFGPGTRLTVT.

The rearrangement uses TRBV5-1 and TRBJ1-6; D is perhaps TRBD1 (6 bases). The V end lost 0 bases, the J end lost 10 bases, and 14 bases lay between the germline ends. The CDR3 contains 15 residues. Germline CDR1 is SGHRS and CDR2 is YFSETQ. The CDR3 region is CASSLDQGQRSPLHF. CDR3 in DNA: TGCGCCAGCAGCTTGGACCAGGGACAACGGTCACCCCTCCACTTT.

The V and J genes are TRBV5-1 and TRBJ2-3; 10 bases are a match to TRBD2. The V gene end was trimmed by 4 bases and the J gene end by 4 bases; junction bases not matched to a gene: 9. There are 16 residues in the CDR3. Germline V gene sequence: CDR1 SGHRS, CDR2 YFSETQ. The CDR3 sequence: CASSPAPSGSPDTQYF. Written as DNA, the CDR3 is TGCGCCAGCAGCCCCGCTCCTAGCGGGAGCCCAGATACGCAGTATTTT.

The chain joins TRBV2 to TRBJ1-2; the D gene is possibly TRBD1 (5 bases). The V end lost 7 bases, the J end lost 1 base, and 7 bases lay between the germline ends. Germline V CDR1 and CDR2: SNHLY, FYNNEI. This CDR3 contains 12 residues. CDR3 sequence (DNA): TGTGCCAGCACCAGGGATAACTATGGCTACACCTTC. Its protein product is CASTRDNYGYTF.

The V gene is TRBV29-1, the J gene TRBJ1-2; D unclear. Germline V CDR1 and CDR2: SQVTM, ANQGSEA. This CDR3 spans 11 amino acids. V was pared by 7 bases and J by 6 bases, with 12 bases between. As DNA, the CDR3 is TGCAGCGGGGTCGAGGGCCATGGCTACACCTTC. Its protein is CSGVEGHGYTF. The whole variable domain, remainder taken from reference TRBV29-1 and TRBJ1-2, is SAVISQKPSRDICQRGTSLTIQCQVDSQVTMMFWYRQQPGQSLTLIATANQGSEATYESGFVIDKFPISRPNLTFSTLTVSNMSPEDSSIYLCSGVEGHGYTFGSGTRLTVV.

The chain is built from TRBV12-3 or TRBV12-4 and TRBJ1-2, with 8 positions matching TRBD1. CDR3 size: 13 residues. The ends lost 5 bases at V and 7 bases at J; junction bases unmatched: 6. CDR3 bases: TGTGCCAGCAGTATCAGGGGGCGTCGTGGCTACACCTTC. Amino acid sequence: CASSIRGRRGYTF.